The present entry profiles one TCR beta chain with its context. As yet, its antigen is unknown. Time point noted: week 11, during vaccination. The vaccine gave 300 ug of a 20-mer mutant IDH1 peptide subcutaneously per dose. This table comes from immunoSEQ multiplex PCR, and its TCRdb copy is limited to in-frame clones, with some not included. The sample has about 130,000 clones, about four fifths seen once. CDR3 size: 13 residues. The V gene lost 4 bases and the J gene lost 2 bases, with 9 bases spanning the gap. Germline-derived CDR1 and CDR2 are SQVTM and ANQGSEA. The data were taken from a study of a mutant IDH1 vaccine in newly diagnosed glioma. Turning to the study itself: Initiation of the vaccine course occurred 4-6 weeks after radiotherapy alone, or alongside temozolomide cycles. It was radiotherapy, temozolomide, or both that patients received previously, with most receiving both.

Points from the study as a whole: Shifts in the top peripheral T cell clonotypes seemed unrelated to pseudoprogression. There were vaccine-induced immune responses in roughly 92% of the patients.

This sequence originates from a man aged 35 to 55 with glioma. V and J are TRBV29-1 and TRBJ2-4; weak D call: TRBD1 (5 bases). The material sequenced was PBMCs, taken from a glioma patient whose treatment included an IDH1 peptide vaccine. DNA for the CDR3: TGCAGCGTTGGGGCAGGGTCCAAAAACATTCAGTACTTC. Translating gives CSVGAGSKNIQYF.